This T cell receptor beta chain appears in the sequencing data of a study of shared clonotypes between healthy human individuals (dated by TCRdb to about 2020). A note on the overall study: The cohort included three men and a couple of women between 18 and 49 years of age. To increase sequencing depth and limit assay-specific biases, different laboratories used diverse techniques to prepare libraries and sequence TCR repertoires. Per donor, three plates each were used for CD4 naive and CD4 memory, two for CD8 naive, and one for CD8 memory. Between about 0.94 and 8.9 billion PBMCs per donor were obtained by leukapheresis. The study deeply sequenced blood TCR repertoires of roughly five healthy adults to estimate repertoire size and the extent of clonotype sharing between individuals.

Comment on this clone: It has no known antigen specificity. No per-base quality is available; no much larger clone lies one base away.

The CDR3 spans 12 residues, from the cysteine through the phenylalanine. Of all the DNA, just the CDR3 is kept, 36 bases in frame from base 1. In the germline V gene, CDR1 corresponds to MDHEN and CDR2 to SYDVKM. V is pared back by 9 bases and J by 1 base, with 10 bases lying between the germline termini. General conclusions and limits of the study: Based on pairwise subsampling, the degree of clonotype sharing among donors was expected to be affected by sequencing depth. Sampling was restricted to blood, and TCR repertoires in tissue are likely to differ from TCR repertoires in blood. Larger estimated clonotype richness was generally found for naive subsets than for memory subsets. Approximately 5% of naive CD4, around 4% of naive CD8, about 2.4% of memory CD4, and more than 0.35% of memory CD8 clonotypes were shared across several donors. Because the study included a small number of donors, the genetic and exposure-history diversity represented was limited. Clonotypes shared by all four sorted-subset donors showed higher generation probabilities than non-shared clonotypes. Incomplete sequencing was indicated by rarefaction of sorted-subset datasets, despite the large sequencing depth.

Using the deep immunoSEQ assay, multiplex PCR amplified TCR CDR3 regions from genomic DNA. Genomic DNA extracted from each cell subset was distributed evenly over all wells of several immunoSEQ 96-well plates, and each plate served as one replicate. For sorted subsets, each replicate PCR was loaded with approximately 200 ng genomic DNA, equivalent to about 30,000 T cell genomes. The purified libraries were quantified using a Qubit 3.0 fluorometer, sized with a Bioanalyzer 2100, and then quantified again using the KAPA Library Quantification kit. Each immunoSEQ 96-well plate was sequenced on its own single-read 150-cycle Illumina NextSeq 550 flow cell. The study's processing was this. The immunoSEQ output contained only junctional sequences without quality scores, so filtering could not match that applied to full-length reads. Sequences were annotated with PyIR, a Python wrapper for IgBLAST v1.9, using IMGT germline references to assign V/J genes and CDR3. Reads with weak V/J assignments (E-value above 1e-6), missing CDR3, stop codons, out-of-frame junctions, or ambiguous translated residues were removed. V3J clonotypes were defined by identical inferred V gene, J gene, and CDR3 amino acid sequence. Percentage overlap between repertoires was computed as shared unique clonotypes divided by the size of the smaller repertoire. Repertoire richness was assessed with RTK rarefaction, the Chao1 estimator, and Recon v2.1 estimates of unobserved clonotypes. Generation probabilities for all TCRbeta clonotypes obtained by the gDNA method from several donors were computed using OLGA. Held by TCRdb, this immuneACCESS table contains in-frame sequences only and omits some clones. Under half of the omission traces to an unresolved V gene where checked; the cause of the rest is unknown. That table gives V, J and clone size, and the DNA gave D and trimming. This sample lists some 630,000 clones; approximately 75% were detected once. 1.5% to 2% of the sample lies in the top ten.

The donors were healthy, HIV-negative adults with no recently reported acute infections or vaccinations. Every donor was a Caucasian adult residing in Nashville, Tennessee, USA. CD4+ T cells were enriched through magnetic negative selection, after which naive cells were positively selected on CD45RA and the remaining negative fraction served as the memory subset. After blood collection by leukapheresis, PBMCs were isolated using Ficoll-Histopaque density gradient centrifugation and then cryopreserved in the vapor phase of liquid nitrogen. Analytical flow cytometry was used to check the purity and quantity of each magnetically sorted T cell population. Genomic DNA was isolated from every sorted fraction and measured by UV absorbance on a Nanodrop 2000c.

The sequenced material came from memory CD4+ T cells sorted from blood. In the paper's terms, the cell subset or site label means: CD45RA-negative fraction. The origin of this receptor is a woman in her 30s in good health. The chain is assembled from TRBV28 and TRBJ2-7; the D gene remains uncertain. The nucleotide sequence reads as follows: TGTGCCAGTTTATCCCCATCCTACGAGCAGTACTTC. The encoded protein is CASLSPSYEQYF.